This T cell receptor (beta chain) was captured by sequencing in a study of blood T cell repertoires in COVID-19. Study overall: From T cells, B-cell-depleted T cells, or PBMCs came the material, which was cDNA or gDNA.

The V end lost 3 bases, the J end lost 7 bases, and 15 bases lay between the germline ends. This CDR3 is 14 amino acids long. Germline lookup yields CDR1 LNHDA and CDR2 SQIVND (reference sequence). In the original processing: Reference gene primer amplification gave estimated nucleated cell counts. Only in-frame clones appear in the TCRdb table, and some are missing; sequencing was by immunoSEQ multiplex PCR. The D gene and trimming were derived from the DNA, and the V and J assignments and clone size from that table. Of 200,000 to 300,000 clones listed, roughly 86% are singletons. Cohorts were assigned according to the clinical history that participants reported. Recovery among Cohort 3 donors was established by two negative PCRs, clearance, or symptom resolution.

This rearrangement joins TRBV19 to TRBJ2-5; no reliable D call. The receptor comes from a woman aged 18-29 years who had recovered from COVID-19. The sequenced sample consisted of PBMCs or T cells enriched from blood (not recorded which). This chain's CDR3 is CASSIRLSRGTQYF. CDR3 coding DNA: TGTGCCAGTAGTATTCGGCTTAGCAGAGGGACCCAGTACTTC.